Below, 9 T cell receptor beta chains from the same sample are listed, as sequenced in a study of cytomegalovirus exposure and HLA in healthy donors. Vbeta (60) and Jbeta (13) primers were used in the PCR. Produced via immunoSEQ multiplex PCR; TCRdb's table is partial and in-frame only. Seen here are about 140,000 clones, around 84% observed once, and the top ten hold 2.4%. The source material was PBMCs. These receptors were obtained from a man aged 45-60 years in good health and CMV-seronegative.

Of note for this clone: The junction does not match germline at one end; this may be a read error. The CDR3 is CASSFSAPNSQYF. Here the CDR3 DNA reads TGTGCCAGCAGCTTTAGCGCCCCCAACAGTCAGTACTTC. J is TRBJ2-4 and V is TRBV5-6, with a possible D match to TRBD2 (5 bases). Germline V CDR1 and CDR2: SGHDT, YYEEEE. This CDR3 is built from 13 residues.

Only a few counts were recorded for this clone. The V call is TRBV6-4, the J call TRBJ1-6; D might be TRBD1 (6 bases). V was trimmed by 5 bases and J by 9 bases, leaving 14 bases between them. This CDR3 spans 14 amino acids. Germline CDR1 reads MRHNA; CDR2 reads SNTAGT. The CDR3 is CASSPQGVGSPLHF. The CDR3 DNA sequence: TGTGCCAGCAGTCCACAGGGAGTTGGTTCACCCCTCCACTTT.

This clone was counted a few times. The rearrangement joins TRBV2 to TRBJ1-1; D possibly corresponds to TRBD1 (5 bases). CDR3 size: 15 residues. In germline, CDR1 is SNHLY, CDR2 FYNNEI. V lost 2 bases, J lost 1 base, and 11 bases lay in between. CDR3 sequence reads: CASSEHRGPNTEAFF. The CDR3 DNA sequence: TGTGCCAGCAGTGAACATAGGGGCCCGAACACTGAAGCTTTCTTT.

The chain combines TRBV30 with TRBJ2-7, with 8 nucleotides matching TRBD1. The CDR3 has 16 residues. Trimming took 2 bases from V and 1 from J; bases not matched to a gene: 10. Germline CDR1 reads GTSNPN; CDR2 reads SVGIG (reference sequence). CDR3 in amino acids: CAWSRPNRGTSYEQYF. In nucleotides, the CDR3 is TGTGCCTGGAGTCGCCCCAACAGGGGGACTTCCTACGAGCAGTACTTC.

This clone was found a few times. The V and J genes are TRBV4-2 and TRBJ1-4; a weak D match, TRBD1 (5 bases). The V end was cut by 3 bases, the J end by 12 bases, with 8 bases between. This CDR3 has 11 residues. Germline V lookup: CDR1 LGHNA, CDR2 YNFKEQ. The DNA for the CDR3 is TGTGCCAGCAGCCAGGGGACTCAACTGTTTTTT. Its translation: CASSQGTQLFF.

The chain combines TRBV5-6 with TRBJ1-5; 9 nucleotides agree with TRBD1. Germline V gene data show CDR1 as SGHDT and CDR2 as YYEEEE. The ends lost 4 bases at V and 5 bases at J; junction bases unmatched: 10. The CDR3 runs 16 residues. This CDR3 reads CASSATGGQGHQPQHF. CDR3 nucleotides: TGTGCCAGCAGCGCCACAGGGGGCCAAGGCCATCAGCCCCAGCATTTT. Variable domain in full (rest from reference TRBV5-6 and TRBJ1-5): DAGVTQSPTHLIKTRGQQVTLRCSPKSGHDTVSWYQQALGQGPQFIFQYYEEEERQRGNFPDRFSGHQFPNYSSELNVNALLLGDSALYLCASSATGGQGHQPQHFGDGTRLSIL.

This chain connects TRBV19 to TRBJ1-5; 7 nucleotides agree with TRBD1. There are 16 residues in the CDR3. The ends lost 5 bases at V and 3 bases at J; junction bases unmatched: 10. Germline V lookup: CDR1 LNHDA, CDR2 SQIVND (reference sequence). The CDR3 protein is CASSPPGQKYNQPQHF. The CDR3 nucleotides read TGTGCCAGTAGTCCTCCGGGACAGAAGTACAATCAGCCCCAGCATTTT.

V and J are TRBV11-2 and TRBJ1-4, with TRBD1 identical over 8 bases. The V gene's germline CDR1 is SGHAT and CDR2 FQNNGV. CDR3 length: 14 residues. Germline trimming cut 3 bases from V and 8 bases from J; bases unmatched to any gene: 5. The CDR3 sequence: CASSFQGAREKLFF. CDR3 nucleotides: TGTGCCAGCAGCTTTCAGGGGGCTCGGGAAAAACTGTTTTTT.

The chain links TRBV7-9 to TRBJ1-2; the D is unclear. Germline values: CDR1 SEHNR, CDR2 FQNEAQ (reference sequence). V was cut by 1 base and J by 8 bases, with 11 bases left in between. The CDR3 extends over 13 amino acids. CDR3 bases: TGTGCCAGCAGCTTAGGTACAAGAGGGGGCTACACCTTC. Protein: CASSLGTRGGYTF.